This T cell receptor beta chain was observed in a study of control samples from healthy donors and cancer patients. Trimming left V 2 bases short and J 6 bases short, with 10 bases between. In germline, CDR1 is SGHVS, CDR2 FQNEAQ. The CDR3 sequence is 13 residues long. The data were produced by immunoSEQ multiplex PCR, yet TCRdb's version contains in-frame clones alone and is incomplete. The sample carries around 70,000 clones, about 95% recorded once. This TCR came from a woman aged 25-40 years in good health. The chain combines TRBV7-8 with TRBJ1-2, with D possibly TRBD1 on 5 matching bases. Sequencing was carried out using blood. The CDR3 DNA sequence: TGTGCCAGCAGCTTAAGGGGCGGCCATGGCTACACCTTC. Residues: CASSLRGGHGYTF.